The sample holds a few counts of the clone carrying this TCR beta chain. These data come from a study of human T cells and chemical hapten exposure. At the level of the study: DPC (0.01%) was patch tested on the upper back and read at 6 days.

In the study's own analysis: Individual samples carried between roughly 23,224 and 700,000 TCRs, with more than 95,000 as the median. TCRdb analysed the RACE reads with MiXCR anew, one entry per CDR3 protein. The V and J calls come from TCRdb's annotation, not from the publication. The sample lists fewer than 100,000 distinct CDR3 sequences; 11% were seen once. V lost 7 bases and J 2 bases, leaving 20 bases between the germline ends. Germline CDR1 and CDR2: SGHTA and FQGTGA. The CDR3 covers 16 residues. Regarding time point: patch test 2, 6 weeks after DPC sensitization. Treatment denoted: therapeutic diphenylcyclopropenone sensitization with weekly scalp DPC. Unfractionated whole blood was the source from which total RNA was extracted.

The clonotype originates from a man aged 18 to 29 with alopecia areata. Some clones in this sample may be carry-over from other donors' samples. The sample was whole blood, taken in connection with sensitization to the hapten diphenylcyclopropenone (DPC). This sequence joins TRBV7-3 and TRBJ1-1; D gene uncertain. The CDR3 spells CASTQNGGTLNTEAFF. CDR3 nucleotide sequence: TGTGCCAGCACCCAAAACGGCGGTACCCTTAACACTGAAGCTTTCTTT.